This T cell receptor beta chain was observed in a study of blood T cell repertoires in COVID-19. Profiling relied on immunoSEQ multiplex PCR, and the TCRdb table lists in-frame clones only, not all of them. The table has hundreds of thousands of clones, around 87% seen once. The CDR3 has 18 amino acids. Trimming cost V 5 bases and J 1 base; bases outside gene matches: 6. Germline CDR1 and CDR2: KGHDR and SFDVKD. The V and J genes are TRBV24-1 and TRBJ2-2, with 13 positions matching TRBD2. The sequence was obtained from a man aged 25 to 45 who had recovered from COVID-19. Specimen: PBMCs or T cells enriched from blood (not recorded which). The CDR3 DNA reads as TGTGCCACCAGTGGTACCGGGACTAGCGGGGTGAACACCGGGGAGCTGTTTTTT. Translated: CATSGTGTSGVNTGELFF.